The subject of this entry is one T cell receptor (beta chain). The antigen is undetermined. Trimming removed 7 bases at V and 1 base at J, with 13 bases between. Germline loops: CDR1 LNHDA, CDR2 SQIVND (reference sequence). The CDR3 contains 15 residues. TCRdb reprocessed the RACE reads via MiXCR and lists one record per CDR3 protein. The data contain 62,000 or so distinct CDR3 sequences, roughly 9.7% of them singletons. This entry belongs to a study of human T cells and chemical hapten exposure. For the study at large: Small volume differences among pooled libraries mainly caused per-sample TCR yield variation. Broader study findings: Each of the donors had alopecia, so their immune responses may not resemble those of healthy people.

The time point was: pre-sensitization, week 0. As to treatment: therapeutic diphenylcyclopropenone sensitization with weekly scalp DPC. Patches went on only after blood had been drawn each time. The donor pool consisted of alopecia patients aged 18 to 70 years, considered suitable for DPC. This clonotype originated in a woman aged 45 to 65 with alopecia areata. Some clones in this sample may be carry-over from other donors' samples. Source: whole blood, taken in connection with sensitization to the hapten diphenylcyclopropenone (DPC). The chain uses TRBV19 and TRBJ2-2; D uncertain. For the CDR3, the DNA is TGTGCCAGTAAGTCGGAAAACTTGAACACCGGGGAGCTGTTTTTT. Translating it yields CASKSENLNTGELFF. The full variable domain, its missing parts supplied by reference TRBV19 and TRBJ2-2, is DGGITQSPKYLFRKEGQNVTLSCEQNLNHDAMYWYRQDPGQGLRLIYYSQIVNDFQKGDIAEGYSVSREKKESFPLTVTSAQKNPTAFYLCASKSENLNTGELFFGEGSRLTVL.